Each of the 5 T cell receptor beta chains below was sequenced from the same sample in a study of T-cell memory formation after mild COVID-19. TCRdb passed the 5' RACE reads through MiXCR, listing each CDR3 protein once. The sample carries hundreds of thousands of distinct CDR3 sequences, 20% to 30% recorded once. Sequencing was carried out using PBMCs or a T cell subset sorted from them (not recorded which). Source of these receptors: an adult woman who had mild COVID-19 (a few samples of this study predate the infection). Cell type and time point are not known.

This sequence joins TRBV18 and TRBJ2-3; D unresolved. From germline, CDR1 is KGHSH and CDR2 LQKENI. The CDR3 runs 16 residues. V gave up 1 base and J gave up 0 bases, with 11 bases separating them. The CDR3 spells CASSPQPASSTDTQYF. In DNA, the CDR3 is TGTGCCAGCTCACCACAGCCGGCCTCTAGCACAGATACGCAGTATTTT.

Only a few counts were recorded for this clonotype. The genes are TRBV5-6 and TRBJ1-1; weak D call: TRBD1 (5 bases). CDR3 size: 13 residues. Germline V gives CDR1 SGHDT, CDR2 YYEEEE. V lost 0 bases and J 6 bases, leaving 9 bases between the germline ends. The DNA of the CDR3 is TGTGCCAGCAGCTTGGAGGGGATACCTGAAGCTTTCTTT. Protein sequence: CASSLEGIPEAFF.

This chain connects TRBV11-3 to TRBJ2-1, with D perhaps being TRBD1 or TRBD2 (5 bases each). This CDR3 contains 15 residues. Trimming pared 2 bases from V and 2 bases from J, leaving 10 bases between. The germline CDR1 and CDR2 sequences are SGHNT and YENEEA. The CDR3 region is CASSLRGVPYNEQFF. CDR3 DNA sequence: TGTGCCAGCAGCTTACGGGGCGTCCCCTACAATGAGCAGTTCTTC.

This clonotype was found a few times. The chain couples TRBV12-3 or TRBV12-4 to TRBJ2-5; D might be TRBD1 (6 bases). Trimming pared 6 bases from V and 4 bases from J, leaving 15 bases between. The CDR3 has 14 amino acids. This CDR3 reads CASRGTLSAETQYF. In nucleotides, the CDR3 is TGTGCCAGCAGAGGGACACTTAGCGCAGAGACCCAGTACTTC.

This clonotype was seen ten or more times. The rearrangement joins TRBV5-1 to TRBJ1-1; D is uncertain. Trimming left V 4 bases short and J 3 bases short, with 13 bases between. The CDR3 is made up of 14 amino acids. Germline V lookup: CDR1 SGHRS, CDR2 YFSETQ. The CDR3 nucleotides read TGCGCCAGCAGCATTAAAAGTTTCGACACTGAAGCTTTCTTT. Its protein product is CASSIKSFDTEAFF. Full variable domain (remainder filled in from reference TRBV5-1 and TRBJ1-1): KAGVTQTPRYLIKTRGQQVTLSCSPISGHRSVSWYQQTPGQGLQFLFEYFSETQRNKGNFPGRFSGRQFSNSRSEMNVSTLELGDSALYLCASSIKSFDTEAFFGQGTRLTVV.